The present T cell receptor beta chain was sequenced within a study of cytomegalovirus exposure and HLA in healthy donors (TCRdb year 2017). Broadly, across the study: According to a later analysis, one platform produced both the 120 validation repertoires and the 666 repertoires of the first cohort. The study was designed to test whether signatures of past pathogen exposure could be identified by cataloging public T cell receptors. In addition to the first cohort of roughly 670 subjects, a separate validation cohort of approximately 110 different subjects was used. To predict cytomegalovirus infection status, the study combined high-throughput TCR immunosequencing, statistical association of individual TCRs with disease status, and machine learning.

Library generation was performed with the immunoSEQ multiplex PCR assay. Per the source publication's procedure: A statistical classification framework was developed to diagnose cytomegalovirus status using the catalog of TCR beta chain sequences. TCRdb re-hosts the immuneACCESS table, in-frame sequences only. Its copies lack some clones; in the studies checked, an unresolved V gene accounts for under half of them, and the cause for the rest is not known. V and J calls and clone size come straight from that table; D and trimming were deduced from the DNA. The sample table contains roughly 120,000 clones; only one count was recorded for about 83% of them. Of the sample, under 5% falls within the top ten clones. This clone occurred once. There is no known antigen for this receptor. The input lacks base qualities; no much larger clone sits a single base away. Measured from the cysteine to the phenylalanine, the CDR3 is 13 residues long. Only the CDR3 portion is preserved as DNA: 39 bases, with reading frame beginning at the first base. CDR1 and CDR2 are drawn from the germline V gene (reference sequence): GTSNPN, SVGIG. Trimming leaves V shorter by 4 bases and J shorter by 2 bases, with the junction holding 2 bases beyond the gene matches.

Separate from the approximately 690-subject first cohort, the validation cohort of around 130 subjects was the group to which the donors belonged. On the study overall, not on this receptor specifically: All 110 or so repertoires were used to score co-occurrence in the validation cohort in a later analysis, because that analysis had no HLA typing for the cohort. Across donors, most TCR sequences were observed very rarely, whereas some public TCRs were present in many individuals. Of the cluster scores, approximately 94% were above 0 in a later analysis, which found that TCRs clustered in the first cohort also tended to co-occur in the 95 to 150 validation repertoires. In the study, about 150 TCR beta chains were listed as associated with cytomegalovirus. Cytomegalovirus status was reported to be diagnosed by the classifier with high specificity and sensitivity in both the original and validation cohorts. According to the authors, the approach could potentially be generalized to other disease states and immunological phenotypes. Three of the identified cytomegalovirus-associated TCR beta chains were confirmed in vitro to be specific for cytomegalovirus antigens.

This clonotype originated in a man between 18 and 35 years old in good health and CMV-seronegative. The sequence is built from TRBV30 and TRBJ2-5, and TRBD1 matches 9 of the central bases. What was sequenced was PBMCs. The nucleotide sequence reads as follows: TGTGCCTGGACTGGACAGGGGCAAGAGACCCAGTACTTC. Its protein is CAWTGQGQETQYF. Reference TRBV30 and TRBJ2-5 proteins supply the regions before and after the CDR3; the full variable domain is: SQTIHQWPATLVQPVGSPLSLECTVEGTSNPNLYWYRQAAGRGLQLLFYSVGIGQISSEVPQNLSASRPQDRQFILSSKKLLLSDSGFYLCAWTGQGQETQYFGPGTRLLVL.